One sample yielded the 32 T cell receptor beta chains listed below, sequenced in a study of control samples from healthy donors and cancer patients. Assay: immunoSEQ multiplex PCR; the TCRdb copy retains only in-frame clones and omits some. The sample includes 110,000 or so clones, around 89% of them seen just once. Sequenced material: blood. Receptors originate from a woman aged 45-60 years in good health.

This rearrangement joins TRBV5-1 to TRBJ2-7; 8 bases fit TRBD2. This CDR3 is 15 amino acids long. Germline trimming cut 0 bases from V and 1 base from J; bases unmatched to any gene: 3. Germline assignment: CDR1 SGHRS and CDR2 YFSETQ. CDR3: CASSLAGLGSYEQYV. The CDR3 DNA is TGCGCCAGCAGCTTGGCGGGACTAGGTTCCTACGAGCAGTACGTC.

With regard to this clone: This same CDR3 is encoded by further DNA sequences in the sample. This chain joins TRBV11-2 and TRBJ1-2; D ambiguous. Germline values: CDR1 SGHAT, CDR2 FQNNGV. V lost 5 bases to trimming and J lost 2 bases, with 9 bases between them. There are 13 residues in the CDR3. The CDR3 loop reads CASSPDGNYGYTF. CDR3 DNA sequence: TGTGCCAGCAGCCCCGACGGGAACTATGGCTACACCTTC.

The rearrangement links TRBV6-1 to TRBJ1-1; 10 nucleotides align to TRBD1. Germline V lookup: CDR1 MNHNS, CDR2 SASEGT. This CDR3 is 14 amino acids long. After removal of 2 bases from V and 7 bases from J, the junction contained 4 bases not matched to a gene. The CDR3 DNA sequence: TGTGCCAGCAGTGAACCCGGGACAGGGGTTGAAGCTTTCTTT. Protein: CASSEPGTGVEAFF.

The chain joins TRBV11-2 to TRBJ2-5; 7 positions agree with TRBD1. The CDR3 runs to 19 residues. Trimming removed 0 bases from V and 2 bases from J; junction bases left unmatched: 15. Looked up from germline, CDR1 is SGHAT and CDR2 is FQNNGV. The CDR3 is CASSLDPRVLGTAQETQYF. CDR3 nucleotides: TGTGCCAGCAGCTTAGATCCAAGGGTCCTCGGGACAGCACAAGAGACCCAGTACTTC.

This clone has only a few counts. The chain links TRBV5-6 to TRBJ2-7, with unresolved D. Germline lookup yields CDR1 SGHDT and CDR2 YYEEEE. V was clipped by 0 bases and J by 6 bases, with 10 bases between them. This CDR3 is built from 13 residues. CDR3 sequence (DNA): TGTGCCAGCAGCTTGGCCGACGTCTCCGAGCAGTACTTC. It codes for CASSLADVSEQYF.

The rearrangement uses TRBV10-1 and TRBJ2-7, with 11 bases identical to TRBD2. The CDR3 is 16 residues long. Germline CDR1 reads WNHNN; CDR2 reads SYGVQD (reference sequence). The trim removed 8 bases at V and 3 bases at J, leaving 12 bases unmatched. The CDR3 region is CASGRLAGTTNYEQYV. CDR3 DNA: TGCGCCAGCGGAAGACTAGCGGGAACTACTAACTACGAGCAGTACGTC.

The sample holds a few counts of this clone. V and J are TRBV19 and TRBJ1-1; D not certain. Trimming cost V 2 bases and J 10 bases, with 17 bases left between them. In germline, CDR1 is LNHDA, CDR2 SQIVND (reference sequence). This CDR3 region has 14 residues. The CDR3 loop is CASSITGSKPAAFF. In nucleotides, the CDR3 is TGTGCCAGTAGTATAACTGGGAGTAAACCGGCAGCTTTCTTT.

The chain links TRBV5-4 to TRBJ2-3, with 13 bases aligning to TRBD2. Germline V gene lookup returns CDR1 SGHNT and CDR2 YYREEE (reference sequence). The CDR3 is made up of 16 amino acids. Trimming at V came to 2 bases and at J to 7 bases, leaving 7 bases not matched to a gene. CDR3 coding DNA: TGTGCCAGCAGCTTAGAACTAGCGGGAGGGCGAAATACGCAGTATTTT. Translating it yields CASSLELAGGRNTQYF.

The genes are TRBV5-1 and TRBJ1-2; a weak D match, TRBD1 (6 bases). There are 14 residues in the CDR3. The V gene lost 5 bases and the J gene lost 4 bases, with 15 bases spanning the gap. Germline V gives CDR1 SGHRS, CDR2 YFSETQ. The CDR3 DNA reads TGCGCCAGCAGTTCCAGGACAGACGGCTATGGCTACACCTTC. Amino acid sequence: CASSSRTDGYGYTF.

The chain combines TRBV5-4 with TRBJ2-1; D not resolved. The length of the CDR3 is 12 residues. Germline V gene sequence: CDR1 SGHNT, CDR2 YYREEE (reference sequence). With 2 bases removed from V and 7 bases from J, the gap between germline ends came to 7 bases. Here the CDR3 DNA reads TGTGCCAGCAGCTTTGGTGTGAATGAGCAGTTCTTC. It translates to CASSFGVNEQFF.

The V and J genes are TRBV5-1 and TRBJ2-6; D may be TRBD1 or TRBD2 (6 bases each). The CDR3 runs to 16 residues. Germline lookup yields CDR1 SGHRS and CDR2 YFSETQ. The V end lost 4 bases, the J end lost 4 bases, and 15 bases lay between the germline ends. The CDR3 sequence is CASSRTTGTGANVLTF. The CDR3 bases are TGCGCCAGCAGCCGGACTACAGGGACCGGGGCCAACGTCCTGACTTTC.

In its sample, this clone was seen a few times. The CDR3 here is CASSKILGTSYNEQFF. The DNA of the CDR3 is TGCGCCAGCAGCAAAATACTCGGGACTTCCTACAATGAGCAGTTCTTC. The chain employs TRBV4-3 and TRBJ2-1, with TRBD2 as a possible D gene (6 bases). Trimming removed 5 bases at V and 1 base at J, with 15 bases between. The germline CDR1 and CDR2 sequences are LGHNA and YSLEER. CDR3 length: 16 residues.

The V and J genes are TRBV7-9 and TRBJ2-3; D is ambiguous. CDR1 and CDR2 from the germline V gene are SEHNR and FQNEAQ (reference sequence). Trimming removed 5 bases at V and 4 bases at J, with 7 bases between. CDR3 length: 12 amino acids. CDR3: CASSPGADTQYF. The CDR3 coding sequence is TGTGCCAGCAGCCCGGGCGCAGATACGCAGTATTTT.

This clone was counted once. The V and J genes are TRBV18 and TRBJ1-3; D is perhaps TRBD1 (5 bases). Trimming pared 4 bases from V and 3 bases from J, leaving 10 bases between. This CDR3 spans 14 amino acids. The germline V gene has CDR1 KGHSH and CDR2 LQKENI. The CDR3 reads CASSQRGDGNTIYF. The CDR3 coding sequence is TGTGCCAGCTCACAACGAGGGGATGGAAACACCATATATTTT. The entire variable domain, with the rest obtained from reference TRBV18 and TRBJ1-3, is as follows: NAGVMQNPRHLVRRRGQEARLRCSPMKGHSHVYWYRQLPEEGLKFMVYLQKENIIDESGMPKERFSAEFPKEGPSILRIQQVVRGDSAAYFCASSQRGDGNTIYFGEGSWLTVV.

This clone was seen a single time. This chain joins TRBV5-1 and TRBJ1-4; D gene ambiguous. Trimming stripped 2 bases from V and 2 bases from J, with 10 bases between. This CDR3 has 15 amino acids. Germline CDR1 reads SGHRS; CDR2 reads YFSETQ. CDR3 DNA sequence: TGCGCCAGCAGCTTTGGAAGAGGGACTAATGAAAAACTGTTTTTT. Amino acids: CASSFGRGTNEKLFF.

The rearrangement joins TRBV28 to TRBJ1-5, with TRBD1 as a possible D gene (6 bases). The CDR3 loop spans 16 amino acids. Trimming removed 7 bases from V and 2 bases from J, with 18 bases in between. Germline V gives CDR1 MDHEN, CDR2 SYDVKM. The CDR3 sequence: CASTPEGGGGNQPQHF. The CDR3 DNA follows: TGTGCCAGCACCCCAGAGGGGGGCGGGGGCAATCAGCCCCAGCATTTT.

The chain has TRBV5-1 and TRBJ2-2, with a tentative D call TRBD1 (6 bases). This CDR3 contains 16 residues. CDR1 is SGHRS and CDR2 is YFSETQ in the germline V gene. Trimming cost V 2 bases and J 0 bases, with 11 bases left between them. CDR3 loop: CASSFLTGPNTGELFF. The CDR3 nucleotides are TGCGCCAGCAGCTTCCTAACAGGGCCGAACACCGGGGAGCTGTTTTTT.

V usage is TRBV10-3 and J usage is TRBJ2-7; TRBD1 matches at 7 bases. Unmatched junction bases numbered 4, after V lost 11 bases and J lost 0 bases. The CDR3 runs to 12 residues. Germline V CDR1 and CDR2: ENHRY, SYGVKD. As DNA, the CDR3 is TGTGCCTCAGCAGGGGGCTCCTACGAGCAGTACGTC. This translates into CASAGGSYEQYV.

The V gene is TRBV13, the J gene TRBJ2-7, with 7 bases fitting TRBD1. Germline CDR1 is PRHDT and CDR2 is FYEKMQ (reference sequence). There are 13 residues in the CDR3. The V and J ends lost 3 bases and 2 bases, in that order; junction bases with no gene match: 1. CDR3 nucleotide sequence: TGTGCCAGCAGCTTTGGACAGGCCTACGAGCAGTACTTC. It is translated as CASSFGQAYEQYF.

This rearrangement joins TRBV11-2 to TRBJ1-3; no clear D gene. Trimming took 2 bases from V and 1 from J, leaving 9 bases between them. From germline, CDR1 is SGHAT and CDR2 FQNNGV. The CDR3 runs 15 residues. The CDR3 coding sequence is TGTGCCAGCAGCTTACACTTACCTTCTGGAAACACCATATATTTT. Protein sequence: CASSLHLPSGNTIYF.

This clone appeared once. This rearrangement joins TRBV6-1 to TRBJ2-1; 8 positions match TRBD2. The CDR3 length is 17 residues. With V trimmed by 4 bases and J by 1 base, 9 bases remained unmatched. Germline CDR1 MNHNS, CDR2 SASEGT. The DNA of the CDR3 is TGTGCCAGCAGTGCCTCCAATAGCGGGGCTTCCTACAATGAGCAGTTCTTC. It codes for CASSASNSGASYNEQFF.

This sequence joins TRBV3-1 (or the pseudogene TRBV3-2) and TRBJ1-6; no clear D. V was clipped by 8 bases and J by 8 bases, with 16 bases between them. The CDR3 is 14 amino acids. The germline V gene has CDR1 LGHDT and CDR2 YNNKEL (reference sequence). The CDR3 DNA reads as TGTGCCAGCTCCCTCCTTGGCGGGGATTCACCCCTCCACTTT. It codes for CASSLLGGDSPLHF.

The chain is built from TRBV7-8 and TRBJ2-1, with D maybe TRBD2 (6 bases). Germline V lookup: CDR1 SGHVS, CDR2 FQNEAQ. The ends were cut back, 2 bases at V and 5 bases at J, with 19 bases in the middle. CDR3 length equals 17 residues. In DNA form, the CDR3 reads TGTGCCAGCAGCTTACTCGATGTAGGACTACCAAACAATGAGCAGTTCTTC. It yields the protein CASSLLDVGLPNNEQFF.

This chain links TRBV19 with TRBJ1-1; D unresolved. The CDR3 is 15 residues long. Trimming took off 5 bases at V and 0 bases at J, with 13 bases between the two ends. Germline V gene lookup returns CDR1 LNHDA and CDR2 SQIVND (reference sequence). The CDR3 sequence: CASSLLTNMNTEAFF. The CDR3 bases are TGTGCCAGTAGTCTCCTGACAAACATGAACACTGAAGCTTTCTTT.

This clone was seen just once. V is TRBV9 and J is TRBJ1-2; a possible D gene is TRBD1 (5 bases). CDR1 SGDLS and CDR2 YYNGEE come from the germline V gene. The length of the CDR3 is 14 residues. V lost 0 bases and J 6 bases, leaving 12 bases between the germline ends. The DNA for the CDR3 is TGTGCCAGCAGCGTAGTGGGCAGGGTGGATGGCTACACCTTC. Residues: CASSVVGRVDGYTF.

The CDR3 spells CASSRDSRGEKLFF. The DNA of the CDR3 is TGTGCCAGCAGTCGGGACAGCCGCGGTGAAAAACTGTTTTTT. The chain links TRBV6-6 to TRBJ1-4, with 7 positions matching TRBD1. The germline V gene encodes CDR1 MNHNY and CDR2 SVGAGI (reference sequence). The CDR3 has 14 residues. V lost 5 bases and J lost 7; bases outside the gene matches: 7.

V is TRBV3-1 (or the pseudogene TRBV3-2) and J is TRBJ1-3; D is perhaps TRBD1 (6 bases). This CDR3 region has 18 residues. CDR1 LGHDT and CDR2 YNNKEL come from the germline V gene (reference sequence). V gave up 0 bases and J gave up 3 bases, with 18 bases separating them. The CDR3 loop is CASSQDPTGSNIGNTIYF. DNA for the CDR3: TGTGCCAGCAGCCAAGATCCCACAGGGTCTAACATTGGAAACACCATATATTTT.

The chain has TRBV7-9 and TRBJ2-2, with a possible D match to TRBD2 (6 bases). The CDR3 contains 16 residues. Germline V gene data show CDR1 as SEHNR and CDR2 as FQNEAQ (reference sequence). The V end was cut by 6 bases, the J end by 6 bases, with 20 bases between. CDR3 sequence reads: CASRRRPSGVSGELFF. CDR3 nucleotide sequence: TGTGCCAGCAGACGGCGTCCTTCGGGGGTATCCGGGGAGCTGTTTTTT.

This chain uses TRBV5-4 with TRBJ1-4; D unclear. Germline V gives CDR1 SGHNT, CDR2 YYREEE (reference sequence). The V end was cut by 2 bases, the J end by 8 bases, with 13 bases between. This CDR3 has 14 residues. The CDR3 reads CASSFRQREEKLFF. CDR3 nucleotide sequence: TGTGCCAGCAGCTTTCGTCAACGCGAAGAAAAACTGTTTTTT.

The rearrangement links TRBV2 to TRBJ1-3; D is possibly TRBD1 (5 bases). The V end was cut by 4 bases, the J end by 2 bases, with 12 bases between. This CDR3 region has 15 residues. Germline CDR1 is SNHLY and CDR2 is FYNNEI. The CDR3 protein is CASSAQGFPGNTIYF. In DNA, the CDR3 is TGTGCCAGCAGTGCGCAGGGCTTTCCTGGAAACACCATATATTTT. Full variable domain (outside the CDR3, taken from reference TRBV2 and TRBJ1-3): EPEVTQTPSHQVTQMGQEVILRCVPISNHLYFYWYRQILGQKVEFLVSFYNNEISEKSEIFDDQFSVERPDGSNFTLKIRSTKLEDSAMYFCASSAQGFPGNTIYFGEGSWLTVV.

The rearrangement links TRBV9 to TRBJ2-7; D might be TRBD2 (6 bases). The ends were cut back, 0 bases at V and 1 base at J, with 20 bases in the middle. Germline V lookup: CDR1 SGDLS, CDR2 YYNGEE. The length of the CDR3 is 18 residues. The CDR3 region has the DNA TGTGCCAGCAGCGTAGCCCCCTCTGTGGGGGGAAGTTCCTACGAGCAGTACTTC. Residues: CASSVAPSVGGSSYEQYF.

The rearrangement joins TRBV19 to TRBJ2-3; D is possibly TRBD2 (6 bases). This CDR3 contains 13 residues. Trimming left V 7 bases short and J 7 bases short, with 15 bases between. The germline V gene encodes CDR1 LNHDA and CDR2 SQIVND (reference sequence). DNA of the CDR3: TGTGCCAGTACCGCCCTAGGAGGGTATACGCAGTATTTT. Residues: CASTALGGYTQYF.